A selection of T cell receptor beta chains follows, all from one sample in a study of a mutant IDH1 vaccine in newly diagnosed glioma. Libraries were prepared by immunoSEQ multiplex PCR; TCRdb keeps only in-frame clonotypes and omits some of them. Of more than 50,000 clones listed, around 91% were seen once; the top ten hold more than 1.5%. These receptors have no known antigen. Source: PBMCs, taken from a glioma patient whose treatment included an IDH1 peptide vaccine. The receptors here all came from a man aged 35 to 55 with glioma. CDR3s include the opening cysteine and the closing phenylalanine or tryptophan. D genes are given only for firm matches. Where a row states a size, it is once, few, many or the class of an expanded clone; other rows omit it.

>TRBJ2-7|NA|NA|TRBV7-2
CATTRKANYEQYF
TGTGCCACCACAAGGAAGGCGAACTACGAGCAGTACTTC
>TRBJ2-1|NA|NA|TRBV14
CASSQKLAGSYNEQFF
TGTGCCAGCAGCCAAAAATTGGCAGGGAGTTACAATGAGCAGTTCTTC
>TRBJ2-5|NA|TRBD2|TRBV14
CASSSPAGGKETQYF
TGTGCCAGCAGTTCCCCAGCGGGGGGTAAAGAGACCCAGTACTTC
>TRBJ1-1|NA|NA|TRBV30
CAWSVGLGGSEAFF
TGTGCCTGGAGTGTCGGATTGGGAGGTTCTGAAGCTTTCTTT
>TRBJ2-2|few|NA|TRBV12-5
CASGPRGEHTGELFF
TGTGCTAGTGGTCCACGGGGCGAACACACCGGGGAGCTGTTTTTT
>TRBJ2-3|NA|NA|TRBV7-2
CASSSPGSTDTQYF
TGTGCCAGCAGCAGCCCCGGGAGCACAGATACGCAGTATTTT
>TRBJ2-5|once|TRBD2|TRBV5-1
CASSLSGGFRETQYF
TGCGCCAGCAGCTTGAGCGGGGGGTTTAGGGAGACCCAGTACTTC
>TRBJ1-1|NA|NA|TRBV4-2
CASSPDGGWDTEAFF
TGTGCCAGCAGCCCCGACGGGGGGTGGGACACTGAAGCTTTCTTT
>TRBJ1-4|NA|NA|TRBV5-1
CASNLNGGLNEKLFF
TGCGCCAGCAACCTAAATGGGGGACTTAATGAAAAACTGTTTTTT
>TRBJ1-1|once|TRBD1|TRBV11-2
CASSVPRDRGTEAFF
TGTGCCAGCAGCGTACCCCGGGACAGGGGGACTGAAGCTTTCTTT
>TRBJ2-2|NA|NA|TRBV14
CASSQDLAGVTGELFF
TGTGCCAGCAGCCAAGATCTAGCCGGGGTAACCGGGGAGCTGTTTTTT
>TRBJ2-2|NA|NA|TRBV6-6
CASSYSLLLGGELFF
TGTGCCAGCAGTTACTCGTTACTGCTCGGCGGGGAGCTGTTTTTT
>TRBJ1-4|NA|TRBD1|TRBV6-1
CASKRTGIGEKLFF
TGTGCCAGCAAGAGGACAGGGATTGGTGAAAAACTGTTTTTT
>TRBJ2-5|NA|TRBD1|TRBV6-6
CASKPVAGGEETQYF
TGTGCCAGCAAGCCGGTGGCAGGGGGAGAAGAGACCCAGTACTTC
>TRBJ2-5|few|TRBD2|TRBV7-8
CASSWRSGRAETQYF
TGTGCCAGCAGCTGGCGAAGCGGGAGGGCAGAGACCCAGTACTTC
>TRBJ2-7|NA|NA|TRBV6-5
CASRGQGVSYEQYF
TGTGCCAGCAGAGGTCAGGGTGTCTCCTACGAGCAGTACTTC
>TRBJ2-7|NA|TRBD1|TRBV19
CASSTTRTGGDEQYF
TGTGCCAGTAGTACCACCCGGACAGGGGGCGACGAGCAGTACTTC
>TRBJ1-4|NA|NA|TRBV28
CASREGHEKLFF
TGTGCCAGCCGGGAGGGTCATGAAAAACTGTTTTTT
>TRBJ2-5|NA|TRBD2|TRBV6-5
CASNHRWGGQETQYF
TGTGCCAGCAATCATCGGTGGGGGGGCCAAGAGACCCAGTACTTC
>TRBJ1-4|NA|NA|TRBV7-9
CASSNSQGPANEKLFF
TGTGCCAGCAGCAACTCGCAGGGGCCGGCTAATGAAAAACTGTTTTTT
>TRBJ1-5|NA|NA|TRBV28
CASSPTLGAGPQHF
TGTGCCAGCAGTCCGACCCTGGGGGCGGGGCCCCAGCATTTT
>TRBJ1-2|NA|NA|TRBV6-5
CASNGVGGYTF
TGTGCCAGCAACGGGGTCGGAGGCTACACCTTC
>TRBJ2-1|NA|NA|TRBV5-6
CASSPVGLSYNEQFF
TGTGCCAGCAGCCCCGTGGGGCTCTCCTACAATGAGCAGTTCTTC
>TRBJ1-4|few|NA|TRBV14
CASSQGARNEKLFF
TGTGCCAGCAGCCAAGGGGCTCGAAATGAAAAACTGTTTTTT
>TRBJ2-5|NA|TRBD1|TRBV4-1
CASSYGTTGETQYF
TGCGCCAGCAGCTACGGGACGACAGGGGAGACCCAGTACTTC